Below, 22 T cell receptor beta chains from the same sample are listed, as sequenced in a study of T cell responses to AZD1222 COVID-19 vaccine. The assay was immunoSEQ multiplex PCR, and TCRdb's table has in-frame clones only and misses some. The sample has 120,000 to 150,000 clones, around 90% seen once. This specimen was peripheral blood, taken 28 days after the second AZD1222 dose. The source is an adult who received the AZD1222 COVID-19 vaccine.

This clone was counted a single time. The rearrangement uses TRBV9 and TRBJ2-7; a possible D gene is TRBD1 (5 bases). Germline V lookup: CDR1 SGDLS, CDR2 YYNGEE. The CDR3 consists of 14 residues. V gave up 4 bases and J gave up 0 bases, with 11 bases separating them. CDR3 sequence (DNA): TGTGCCAGCAGCCCGTACAGGAACTCCTACGAGCAGTACTTC. It specifies CASSPYRNSYEQYF.

As DNA, the CDR3 is TGTGCCATCAGTGCCTTACCTAAAACAGAGAACACTGAAGCTTTCTTT. The encoded protein is CAISALPKTENTEAFF. V gene TRBV10-3 combines with J gene TRBJ1-1, with no clear D. The CDR3 contains 16 residues. V was cut by 4 bases and J by 1 base, with 16 bases left in between. Per germline, CDR1 ENHRY and CDR2 SYGVKD.

This chain joins TRBV9 and TRBJ1-2; no firm D call. V was clipped by 2 bases and J by 2 bases, with 10 bases between them. Germline CDR1 and CDR2: SGDLS and YYNGEE. CDR3 length: 14 amino acids. For the CDR3, the DNA is TGTGCCAGCAGCGTCGGACGGCGAAACTATGGCTACACCTTC. Residues: CASSVGRRNYGYTF.

A word on this clone: The sample holds other DNA sequences that translate to the same CDR3. This chain uses TRBV18 with TRBJ2-7; 7 bases map to TRBD1. With 5 bases clipped from V and 3 bases from J, the junction kept 7 bases outside the gene matches. This CDR3 comprises 14 residues. The germline V gene encodes CDR1 KGHSH and CDR2 LQKENI. The CDR3 sequence is CASSIRDSNYEQYF. The CDR3 DNA follows: TGTGCCAGCTCAATCCGGGACAGTAACTACGAGCAGTACTTC.

The rearrangement links TRBV10-3 to TRBJ1-3, with D perhaps TRBD1 (6 bases). Trimming took off 5 bases at V and 0 bases at J, with 11 bases between the two ends. The CDR3 covers 15 residues. CDR1 ENHRY and CDR2 SYGVKD come from the germline V gene. CDR3 nucleotide sequence: TGTGCCATCAGTAGAGTGGGGGCCTCTGGAAACACCATATATTTT. This codes for CAISRVGASGNTIYF.

The V call is TRBV7-6, the J call TRBJ2-1; the match to TRBD2 covers 7 bases. Germline CDR1 reads SGHVS; CDR2 reads FNYEAQ. V was clipped by 2 bases and J by 0 bases; unmatched bases: 7. This CDR3 region has 17 residues. As DNA, the CDR3 is TGTGCCAGCAGCTTATTCCTAGCGGCCAGCTCCTACAATGAGCAGTTCTTC. Translation: CASSLFLAASSYNEQFF.

The chain recombines TRBV4-3 with TRBJ2-3; D might be TRBD2 (5 bases). Germline V gene sequence: CDR1 LGHNA, CDR2 YSLEER. Between the trimmed V and J ends, which lost 3 bases and 4 bases, there was a span of 17 bases. The CDR3 extends over 16 amino acids. CDR3 sequence reads: CASSHLGGTGPDTQYF. CDR3 DNA sequence: TGCGCCAGCAGCCACCTCGGAGGTACCGGGCCAGATACGCAGTATTTT.

The chain recombines TRBV6-2 or TRBV6-3 with TRBJ1-3; D remains ambiguous. Germline V gives CDR1 MNHEY, CDR2 SVGEGT. Trimming removed 5 bases at V and 2 bases at J, with 13 bases between. This CDR3 has 15 amino acids. The CDR3 loop is CASSLERPPGNTIYF. The CDR3 nucleotides read TGTGCCAGCAGTCTGGAGAGGCCCCCTGGAAACACCATATATTTT.

The V call is TRBV14, the J call TRBJ2-6, with D hard to call. CDR1 is SGHDN, CDR2 FVKESK, per germline. Trimming pared 4 bases from V and 2 bases from J, leaving 9 bases between. There are 15 residues in the CDR3. CDR3 DNA: TGTGCCAGCAGCCTGTTGTGGCCTGGGGCCAACGTCCTGACTTTC. This sequence encodes CASSLLWPGANVLTF.

The J gene is TRBJ1-2, the V gene TRBV19, with 8 bases that match TRBD1. Trimming at V came to 2 bases and at J to 0 bases, leaving 8 bases not matched to a gene. This CDR3 has 17 amino acids. Germline lookup yields CDR1 LNHDA and CDR2 SQIVND (reference sequence). The CDR3 sequence: CASSINPSRGPNYGYTF. DNA of the CDR3: TGTGCCAGTAGTATAAACCCGAGCAGGGGGCCTAACTATGGCTACACCTTC. The complete variable domain, with remaining parts taken from reference TRBV19 and TRBJ1-2, reads DGGITQSPKYLFRKEGQNVTLSCEQNLNHDAMYWYRQDPGQGLRLIYYSQIVNDFQKGDIAEGYSVSREKKESFPLTVTSAQKNPTAFYLCASSINPSRGPNYGYTFGSGTRLTVV.

V and J are TRBV24-1 and TRBJ1-6, with a possible D match to TRBD1 (5 bases). The CDR3 sequence is 16 residues long. Germline V gives CDR1 KGHDR, CDR2 SFDVKD. The V gene lost 6 bases and the J gene lost 7 bases, with 18 bases spanning the gap. The CDR3 DNA reads as TGTGCCACCAGTACCCCTGAAGAGGGGTACAATTCACCCCTCCACTTT. Amino acid sequence: CATSTPEEGYNSPLHF.

The chain links TRBV9 to TRBJ2-7, with D perhaps TRBD1 (5 bases). Trimming cost V 3 bases and J 6 bases, with 13 bases left between them. Germline V gene sequence: CDR1 SGDLS, CDR2 YYNGEE. There are 13 residues in the CDR3. The CDR3 nucleotides read TGTGCCAGCAGCGCCGGACACAGGAGCGAGCAGTACTTC. Amino acids: CASSAGHRSEQYF.

The V and J genes are TRBV4-1 and TRBJ2-1; the match to TRBD2 covers 8 bases. CDR1 MGHRA and CDR2 YSYEKL come from the germline V gene. V lost 5 bases, J lost 3 bases, and 9 bases stayed unmatched. This CDR3 contains 16 residues. As DNA, the CDR3 is TGCGCCAGCAGCGCTAGCGGGCAGAGAGACTACAATGAGCAGTTCTTC. It translates to CASSASGQRDYNEQFF.

The chain employs TRBV7-2 and TRBJ2-7, with 8 positions matching TRBD2. This CDR3 spans 15 amino acids. The germline CDR1 and CDR2 sequences are SGHTA and FQGNSA. J gave up 3 bases and V 5 bases, and 9 bases lay outside the gene matches. CDR3 loop: CASSLPVAGRYEQYF. In DNA form, the CDR3 reads TGTGCCAGCAGCCTACCTGTAGCGGGACGCTACGAGCAGTACTTC.

The chain recombines TRBV7-9 with TRBJ2-1; TRBD1 might be the D (5 bases). CDR1 and CDR2 (germline): SEHNR, FQNEAQ (reference sequence). Trimming took 2 bases from V and 2 from J, leaving 10 bases between them. The CDR3 spans 15 residues. The CDR3 DNA is TGTGCCAGCAGCTTAAATGAAGGGGCCTACAATGAGCAGTTCTTC. Its protein is CASSLNEGAYNEQFF.

The rearrangement links TRBV29-1 to TRBJ1-1; a possible D gene is TRBD1 (6 bases). Looked up from germline, CDR1 is SQVTM and CDR2 is ANQGSEA. This CDR3 has 13 amino acids. V lost 3 bases, J lost 1 base, and 9 bases lay in between. CDR3 region: CSVDRGENTEAFF. The DNA for the CDR3 is TGCAGCGTTGACAGGGGCGAGAACACTGAAGCTTTCTTT.

This clone is a singleton in its sample. V usage is TRBV5-1 and J usage is TRBJ1-6; 11 bases map to TRBD1. The CDR3 loop spans 14 amino acids. Germline CDR1 and CDR2: SGHRS and YFSETQ. With 3 bases clipped from V and 8 bases from J, the junction kept 1 base outside the gene matches. The CDR3 DNA sequence: TGCGCCAGCAGCTGGGGACAGGGGGATTCACCCCTCCACTTT. Amino acids: CASSWGQGDSPLHF.

The chain carries TRBV7-9 and TRBJ1-4; D not certain. V lost 0 bases to trimming and J lost 4 bases, with 12 bases between them. Germline values: CDR1 SEHNR, CDR2 FQNEAQ (reference sequence). This CDR3 is built from 16 residues. For the CDR3, the DNA is TGTGCCAGCAGCTTAGCAGTACTACAGAATAATGAAAAACTGTTTTTT. The encoded protein is CASSLAVLQNNEKLFF.

CDR3 bases: TGTGCCAGCAGCCAAGATCTCTGGCCTCTATTAACTGAAGCTTTCTTT. This encodes CASSQDLWPLLTEAFF. This chain connects TRBV3-1 (or the pseudogene TRBV3-2) to TRBJ1-1, with unresolved D. CDR3 length equals 16 residues. Germline lookup yields CDR1 LGHDT and CDR2 YNNKEL (reference sequence). The V gene lost 0 bases and the J gene lost 5 bases, with 16 bases spanning the gap.

The chain uses TRBV7-3 and TRBJ1-1, with D tentatively TRBD1 (5 bases). The V end was cut by 5 bases, the J end by 2 bases, with 9 bases between. Germline CDR1 reads SGHTA; CDR2 reads FQGTGA. The CDR3 has 13 residues. The CDR3 loop reads CASSPTVNTEAFF. In DNA, the CDR3 is TGTGCCAGCAGCCCGACAGTCAACACTGAAGCTTTCTTT. The entire variable domain, with the rest obtained from reference TRBV7-3 and TRBJ1-1, is as follows: GAGVSQTPSNKVTEKGKYVELRCDPISGHTALYWYRQSLGQGPEFLIYFQGTGAADDSGLPNDRFFAVRPEGSVSTLKIQRTERGDSAVYLCASSPTVNTEAFFGQGTRLTVV.

V usage is TRBV5-1 and J usage is TRBJ1-1; weak D call: TRBD1 (5 bases). CDR3 length: 14 residues. Germline CDR1 reads SGHRS; CDR2 reads YFSETQ. Trimming left V 4 bases short and J 0 bases short, with 10 bases between. CDR3 residues: CASSIGTVNTEAFF. As DNA, the CDR3 is TGCGCCAGCAGCATCGGGACGGTGAACACTGAAGCTTTCTTT.

The rearrangement uses TRBV5-6 and TRBJ2-7; D is unresolved. V lost 0 bases and J 2 bases, leaving 9 bases between the germline ends. This CDR3 has 14 amino acids. Looked up from germline, CDR1 is SGHDT and CDR2 is YYEEEE. CDR3 sequence (DNA): TGTGCCAGCAGCTTGGTCATTTCCACCTACGAGCAGTACTTC. Amino acid sequence: CASSLVISTYEQYF.